What follows is one T cell receptor beta chain and its context. Study processing details: For nucleated cells, counts were estimated from reference gene primer amplification. Libraries were prepared by immunoSEQ multiplex PCR; TCRdb keeps only in-frame clonotypes and omits some of them. V, J and clone size were drawn from that table, and D and trimming were deduced from the DNA. In the table there are about 250,000 clones, 70% to 90% of which are singletons. Germline CDR1 LNHDA, CDR2 SQIVND (reference sequence). CDR3 length equals 17 residues. Trimming took 3 bases from V and 0 from J, leaving 15 bases between them. The sample belongs to a study of blood T cell repertoires in COVID-19. Study-wide background: Samples came from the United States, Italy and Spain, spanning acute and convalescent COVID-19. Sources were T cells, B-cell-depleted T cells, or PBMCs; the material itself was cDNA or gDNA.

The TCR was taken from a man older than 75 with acute or convalescent COVID-19. This chain connects TRBV19 to TRBJ2-4; TRBD2 might be the D (5 bases). Sequences were obtained from peripheral blood. The CDR3 DNA reads TGTGCCAGTAGTATTAGAGGGCAGGCCCTAGCCAAAAACATTCAGTACTTC. As protein: CASSIRGQALAKNIQYF. Looking up the rest from reference TRBV19 and TRBJ2-4 gives the full variable domain: DGGITQSPKYLFRKEGQNVTLSCEQNLNHDAMYWYRQDPGQGLRLIYYSQIVNDFQKGDIAEGYSVSREKKESFPLTVTSAQKNPTAFYLCASSIRGQALAKNIQYFGAGTRLSVL.